This paragraph reports one T cell receptor (beta chain). Its antigen remains unknown. The authors reverse transcribed all of the isolated RNA, so sequencing captured expressed TCRB transcripts. This table comes from immunoSEQ multiplex PCR, and its TCRdb copy is limited to in-frame clones, with some not included. The table includes 220,000 or so clones, about 63% detected once. In germline, CDR1 is SQVTM, CDR2 ANQGSEA. The CDR3 has 14 residues. The V end was cut by 6 bases, the J end by 0 bases, with 14 bases between. These data come from a study of beta chain features in type 1 diabetes. Study conclusions and caveats: Researchers reported that naive, central memory and Treg TCRB repertoires appeared more similar in patients than in healthy donors. Fewer insertions but more deletions were seen at VDJ junctions in type 1 diabetes patients.

Markers CD45RO/CCR7/CD25/CD127/CD95/CD27 served to sort CD4+ naive, central memory, regulatory and stem cell-like memory cells. The rearrangement links TRBV29-1 to TRBJ1-1; a weak D match, TRBD1 (5 bases). The TCR sequence derives from a man under 40 in good health. Sequencing was performed on naive CD4+ T cells from blood. For the CDR3, the DNA is TGCAGCGTAGGACACAACCTCCTGAACACTGAAGCTTTCTTT. Its translation is CSVGHNLLNTEAFF.